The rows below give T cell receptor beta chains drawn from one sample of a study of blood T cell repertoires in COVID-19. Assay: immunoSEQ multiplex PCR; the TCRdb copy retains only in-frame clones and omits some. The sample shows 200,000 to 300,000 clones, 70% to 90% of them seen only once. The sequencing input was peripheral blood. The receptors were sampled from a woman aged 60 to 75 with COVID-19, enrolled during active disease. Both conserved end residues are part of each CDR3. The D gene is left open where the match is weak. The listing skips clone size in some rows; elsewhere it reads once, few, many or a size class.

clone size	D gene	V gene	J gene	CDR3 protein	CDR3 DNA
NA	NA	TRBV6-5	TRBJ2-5	CASSYGALETQYF	TGTGCCAGCAGTTACGGGGCCCTGGAGACCCAGTACTTC
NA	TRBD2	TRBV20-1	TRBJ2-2	CSASGGRTWTGELFF	TGCAGTGCTAGTGGCGGGAGGACTTGGACCGGGGAGCTGTTTTTT
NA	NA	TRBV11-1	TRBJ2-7	CASSLNRFGEQYF	TGTGCCAGCAGCTTAAACAGGTTTGGTGAGCAGTACTTC
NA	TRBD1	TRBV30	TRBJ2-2	CAWSQDRGLTGELFF	TGTGCCTGGAGCCAGGACAGGGGGCTTACCGGGGAGCTGTTTTTT
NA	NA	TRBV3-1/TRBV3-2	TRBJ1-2	CASSQGSGFGYGYTF	TGTGCCAGCAGCCAAGGATCAGGGTTTGGCTATGGCTACACCTTC
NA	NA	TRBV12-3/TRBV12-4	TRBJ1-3	CASSSTGGNTIYF	TGTGCCAGCAGTTCGACAGGAGGAAACACCATATATTTT
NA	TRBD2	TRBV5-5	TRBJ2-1	CASSLPAGVDNEQFF	TGTGCCAGCAGCTTGCCAGCGGGAGTAGATAATGAGCAGTTCTTC
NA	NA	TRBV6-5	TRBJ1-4	CASSYQAGQGKLFF	TGTGCCAGCAGTTACCAGGCAGGGCAAGGAAAACTGTTTTTT
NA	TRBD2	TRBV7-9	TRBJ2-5	CASIPAGGLGETQYF	TGTGCCAGCATCCCTGCGGGAGGGCTAGGAGAGACCCAGTACTTC
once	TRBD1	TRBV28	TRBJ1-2	CASSFQGATYGYTF	TGTGCCAGCAGTTTTCAGGGGGCAACGTATGGCTACACCTTC
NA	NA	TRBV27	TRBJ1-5	CASSLVFGGGVSQPQHF	TGTGCCAGCAGTTTGGTCTTCGGCGGTGGAGTCAGTCAGCCCCAGCATTTT
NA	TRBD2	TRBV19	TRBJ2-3	CASSSLAGGADTQYF	TGTGCCAGTAGTAGTCTAGCGGGAGGGGCAGATACGCAGTATTTT
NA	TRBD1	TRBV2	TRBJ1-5	CASSRDSPSFSNQPQHF	TGTGCCAGCAGTCGGGACAGCCCCTCCTTTAGCAATCAGCCCCAGCATTTT
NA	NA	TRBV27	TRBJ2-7	CASSLQGGEQYF	TGTGCCAGCAGTTTACAGGGCGGCGAGCAGTACTTC
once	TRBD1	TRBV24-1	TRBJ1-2	CATSGTASFYGYTF	TGTGCCACCAGCGGGACAGCAAGTTTCTATGGCTACACCTTC
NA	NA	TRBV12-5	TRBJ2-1	CASGLVVGSGYNEQFF	TGTGCTAGTGGTTTGGTAGTCGGGAGCGGCTACAATGAGCAGTTCTTC
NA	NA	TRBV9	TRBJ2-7	CASSATEYEQYF	TGTGCCAGCAGCGCGACAGAATACGAGCAGTACTTC
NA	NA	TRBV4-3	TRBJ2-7	CASSQGTGDYEQYF	TGCGCCAGCAGCCAAGGGACGGGAGATTACGAGCAGTACTTC